The rows below give T cell receptor beta chains drawn from one sample of a study of shared clonotypes between healthy human individuals. Clones were sequenced by immunoSEQ multiplex PCR, and TCRdb holds only the in-frame ones, with some missing. This table holds some 1,400,000 clones, around 97% found once. Sequences were obtained from naive CD4+ T cells sorted from blood. The receptors derive from a man aged 30 to 45 in good health. The CDR3 runs from the conserved cysteine through the conserved F or W. The order of the fields is D gene, V gene, J gene, clone size, CDR3 protein, CDR3 DNA. The D gene is left open where the match is weak. Part of the rows lack a size; the others show once, few, many or a class for expanded clones.

>-|TRBV28|TRBJ2-7|-
CASSLQGLSYEQYF
TGTGCCAGCAGTTTACAGGGGTTATCCTACGAGCAGTACTTC
>-|TRBV5-4|TRBJ2-3|-
CASSRKADTQYF
TGTGCCAGCAGCCGGAAGGCAGATACGCAGTATTTT
>-|TRBV7-9|TRBJ2-4|-
CASSHLAGAKNIQYF
TGTGCCAGCAGCCATTTGGCGGGAGCCAAAAACATTCAGTACTTC
>TRBD1|TRBV4-1|TRBJ1-1|-
CASSQERTGGRTEAFF
TGCGCCAGCAGCCAAGAACGGACAGGGGGAAGGACTGAAGCTTTCTTT
>-|TRBV29-1|TRBJ1-1|-
CSVVPVMGPNTEAFF
TGCAGCGTTGTGCCTGTTATGGGTCCGAACACTGAAGCTTTCTTT
>-|TRBV5-1|TRBJ2-5|-
CASSFRDAVSQYF
TGCGCCAGCAGCTTTCGGGACGCCGTGTCCCAGTACTTC
>-|TRBV18|TRBJ1-1|-
CASSPSSLGMNTEAFF
TGTGCCAGCTCACCAAGTAGTCTGGGAATGAACACTGAAGCTTTCTTT
>-|TRBV28|TRBJ2-7|-
CASPPRNEQYF
TGTGCCAGCCCCCCGAGGAACGAGCAGTACTTC
>-|TRBV2|TRBJ2-3|once
CASILGGAADTQYF
TGTGCCAGCATCTTGGGGGGGGCGGCAGATACGCAGTATTTT
>TRBD1|TRBV5-1|TRBJ2-2|-
CASSIPPFGTGTTGELFF
TGCGCCAGCAGCATACCGCCGTTCGGGACAGGGACTACCGGGGAGCTGTTTTTT
>TRBD1|TRBV29-1|TRBJ2-7|-
CSARQGYEQYF
TGCAGCGCCCGACAGGGGTACGAGCAGTACTTC
>-|TRBV2|TRBJ1-1|once
CASSEALWGGTEAFF
TGTGCCAGCAGTGAAGCGCTTTGGGGAGGGACTGAAGCTTTCTTT
>-|TRBV6-5|TRBJ1-2|-
CASSYTGVSYGYTF
TGTGCCAGCAGTTACACAGGAGTCAGCTATGGCTACACCTTC
>TRBD2|TRBV18|TRBJ2-1|-
CASSPIAAGSYNEQFF
TGTGCCAGCTCACCAATCGCAGCGGGGTCCTACAATGAGCAGTTCTTC
>-|TRBV29-1|TRBJ2-7|-
CSFRRQANEQYF
TGCAGCTTCAGGAGGCAGGCAAACGAGCAGTACTTC
>-|TRBV7-9|TRBJ2-5|-
CASSLYGQETQYF
TGTGCCAGCAGCTTGTACGGACAAGAGACCCAGTACTTC
>TRBD1|TRBV5-4|TRBJ2-7|-
CASSRQGNSYEQYF
TGTGCCAGCAGCAGACAGGGAAACTCCTACGAGCAGTACTTC
>-|TRBV6-5|TRBJ1-5|-
CASRGEGRLQPQHF
TGTGCCAGCAGGGGGGAGGGAAGGTTGCAGCCCCAGCATTTT
>-|TRBV29-1|TRBJ2-2|-
CSVAWQNTGELFF
TGCAGCGTTGCTTGGCAAAACACCGGGGAGCTGTTTTTT
>TRBD2|TRBV18|TRBJ2-3|-
CASSLAGRAVTDTQYF
TGTGCCAGCTCGTTGGCCGGGAGGGCCGTGACAGATACGCAGTATTTT
>-|TRBV7-9|TRBJ2-7|-
CASSNLYRDEQYF
TGTGCCAGCAGCAACCTTTATCGGGACGAGCAGTACTTC
>-|TRBV5-4|TRBJ2-2|-
CASSLAPGNTGELFF
TGTGCCAGCAGCTTGGCCCCGGGGAACACCGGGGAGCTGTTTTTT
>TRBD2|TRBV5-4|TRBJ2-1|-
CASRDPGLADNEQFF
TGTGCCAGCAGGGACCCGGGACTAGCGGACAATGAGCAGTTCTTC